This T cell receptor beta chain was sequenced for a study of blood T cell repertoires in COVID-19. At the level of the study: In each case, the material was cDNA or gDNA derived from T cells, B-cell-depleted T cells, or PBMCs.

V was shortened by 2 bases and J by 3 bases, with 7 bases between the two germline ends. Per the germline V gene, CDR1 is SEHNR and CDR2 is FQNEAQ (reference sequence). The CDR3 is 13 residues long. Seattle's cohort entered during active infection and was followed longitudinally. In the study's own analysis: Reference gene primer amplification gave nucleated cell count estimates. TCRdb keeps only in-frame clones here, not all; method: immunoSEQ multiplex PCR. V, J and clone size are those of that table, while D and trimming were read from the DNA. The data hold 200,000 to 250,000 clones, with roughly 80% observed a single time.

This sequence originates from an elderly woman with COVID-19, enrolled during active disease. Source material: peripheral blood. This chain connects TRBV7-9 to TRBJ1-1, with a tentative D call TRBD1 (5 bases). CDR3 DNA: TGTGCCAGCAGCTTAATAGGGGACACTGAAGCTTTCTTT. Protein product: CASSLIGDTEAFF.